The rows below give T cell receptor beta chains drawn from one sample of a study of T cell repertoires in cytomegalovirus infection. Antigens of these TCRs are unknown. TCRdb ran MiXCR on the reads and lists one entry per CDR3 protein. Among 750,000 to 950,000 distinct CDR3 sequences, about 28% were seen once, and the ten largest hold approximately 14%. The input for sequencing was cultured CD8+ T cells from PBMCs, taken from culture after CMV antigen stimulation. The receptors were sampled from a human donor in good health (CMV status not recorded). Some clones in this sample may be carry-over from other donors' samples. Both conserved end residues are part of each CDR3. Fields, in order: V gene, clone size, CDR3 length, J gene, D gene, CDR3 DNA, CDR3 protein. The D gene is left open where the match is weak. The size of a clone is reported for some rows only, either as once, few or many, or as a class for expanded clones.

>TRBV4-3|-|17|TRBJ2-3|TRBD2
TGCGCCAGCAGCCAAGATCTAGCGGTGGTCGGAGCAGATACGCAGTATTTT
CASSQDLAVVGADTQYF
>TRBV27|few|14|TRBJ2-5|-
TGTGCCAGCAGCCCTTTAGGGGGTCAAGAGACCCAGTACTTC
CASSPLGGQETQYF
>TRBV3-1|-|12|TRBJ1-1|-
TGTGCCAGCAGCCAAGGTTGGGTTGAAGCTTTCTTT
CASSQGWVEAFF
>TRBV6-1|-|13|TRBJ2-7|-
TGTGCCAGCAGTGAAGACCACAGCTACGAGCAGTACTTC
CASSEDHSYEQYF
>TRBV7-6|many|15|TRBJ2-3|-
TGTGCCAGCAGCTTAAGGTCATACTACACAGATACGCAGTATTTT
CASSLRSYYTDTQYF
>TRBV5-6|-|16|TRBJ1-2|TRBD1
TGTGCCAGCAGCCCTCCCGGGACAGGGAAGGACTATGGCTACACCTTC
CASSPPGTGKDYGYTF
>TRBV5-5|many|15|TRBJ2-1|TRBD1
TGTGCCAGCAGCTTGTACTCAGGGGGTAGGAATGAGCAGTTCTTC
CASSLYSGGRNEQFF
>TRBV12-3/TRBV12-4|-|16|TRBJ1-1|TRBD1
TGTGCCAGCAGTTGGACCCCGGGACAGGGGATGACTGAAGCTTTCTTT
CASSWTPGQGMTEAFF
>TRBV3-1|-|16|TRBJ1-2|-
TGTGCCAGCAGCCAAGATGCGACAGTAACTAACTATGGCTACACCTTC
CASSQDATVTNYGYTF
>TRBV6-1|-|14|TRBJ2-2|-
TGTGCCAGCAGTGATTTGGGATACACCGGGGAGCTGTTTTTT
CASSDLGYTGELFF
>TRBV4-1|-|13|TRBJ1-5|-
TGCGCCAGCAGCCAAGATGGTGTGCAGCCCCAGCATTTT
CASSQDGVQPQHF
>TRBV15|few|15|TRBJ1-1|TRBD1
TGTGCCACCAGCAGAGGGACAGGTGCTGGCACTGAAGCTTTCTTT
CATSRGTGAGTEAFF
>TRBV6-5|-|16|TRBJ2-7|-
TGTGCCAGCAGTTACTCGGGGGGGGCTTCATCCTACGAGCAGTACTTC
CASSYSGGASSYEQYF
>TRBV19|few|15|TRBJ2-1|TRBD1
TGTGCCAGTAGTATACAGGGGGCGTTATACAATGAGCAGTTCTTC
CASSIQGALYNEQFF
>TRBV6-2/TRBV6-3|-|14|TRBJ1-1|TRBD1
TGTGCCAGCAGTAGAGGGACAGCTAACACTGAAGCTTTCTTT
CASSRGTANTEAFF
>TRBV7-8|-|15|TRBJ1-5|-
TGTGCCAGCAGCTTATCTCCGGGGGCGGCTCAGCCCCAGCATTTT
CASSLSPGAAQPQHF
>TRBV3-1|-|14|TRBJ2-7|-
TGTGCCAGCAGCCAAGATAGGCAGTCCTACGAGCAGTACTTC
CASSQDRQSYEQYF
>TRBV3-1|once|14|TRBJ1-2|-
TGTGCCAGCAGCCAAGAACCCGGGTACTATGGCTACACCTTC
CASSQEPGYYGYTF
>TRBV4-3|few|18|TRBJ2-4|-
TGCGCCAGCAGCCAAGAAGGGCCAGGGAGACTAGCCAAAAACATTCAGTACTTC
CASSQEGPGRLAKNIQYF
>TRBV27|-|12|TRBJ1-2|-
TGTGCCAGCAAAAGGGGAGGCCGTGGCTACACCTTC
CASKRGGRGYTF
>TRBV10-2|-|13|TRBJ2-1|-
TGCGCCAGCAGTGGACGCAAGGACAATGAGCAGTTCTTC
CASSGRKDNEQFF
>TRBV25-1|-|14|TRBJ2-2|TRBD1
TGTGCCAGCCGTGACAGGGTAGGAACCGGGGAGCTGTTTTTT
CASRDRVGTGELFF
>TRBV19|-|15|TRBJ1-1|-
TGTGCCAGCAAGAGCTCGGTCTTCGCCGACACTGAAGCTTTCTTT
CASKSSVFADTEAFF
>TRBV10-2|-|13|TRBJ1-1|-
TGCGCCAGCAGTGAGTCTTTGACTCCAGAAGCTTTCTTT
CASSESLTPEAFF
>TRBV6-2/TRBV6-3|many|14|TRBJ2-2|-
TGTGCCAGCAGTTACGGGATCAACACCGGGGAGCTGTTTTTT
CASSYGINTGELFF
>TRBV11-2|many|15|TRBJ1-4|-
TGTGCCAGCAGCTTCGTCTACAGACATAATGAAAAACTGTTTTTT
CASSFVYRHNEKLFF
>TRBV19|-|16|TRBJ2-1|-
TGTGCCAGTAGTATGACGGCTGACAGTAGCTACAATGAGCAGTTCTTC
CASSMTADSSYNEQFF
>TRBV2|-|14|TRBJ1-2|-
TGTGCCAGCAGTGAAAACGACAGAAACTATGGCTACACCTTC
CASSENDRNYGYTF
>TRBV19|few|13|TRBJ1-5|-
TGTGCCAGTAGTCCCAAGCTTTATCAGCCCCAGCATTTT
CASSPKLYQPQHF
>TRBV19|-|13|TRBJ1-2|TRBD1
TGTGCCAGTAGTCCGGACAGGGCCCATGGCTACACCTTC
CASSPDRAHGYTF
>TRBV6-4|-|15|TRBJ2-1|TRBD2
TGTGCCAGCAGTGACGGACTAGCGGGGGGCAATGAGCAGTTCTTC
CASSDGLAGGNEQFF
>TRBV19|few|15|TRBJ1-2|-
TGTGCCAGTAGTACCCTGGACAGCCCCCGCTATGGCTACACCTTC
CASSTLDSPRYGYTF
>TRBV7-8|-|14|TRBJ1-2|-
TGTGCCAGCAGCTTAGGGACAGACTTCTATGGCTACACCTTC
CASSLGTDFYGYTF
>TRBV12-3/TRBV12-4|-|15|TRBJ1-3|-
TGTGCCAGCAGCCAAACCCCCCCAGGATTTCACACCATATATTTT
CASSQTPPGFHTIYF
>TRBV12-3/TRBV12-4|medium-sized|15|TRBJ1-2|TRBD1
TGTGCCAGCAGTTCGGCAGGGGGCGCGGATTATGGCTACACCTTC
CASSSAGGADYGYTF
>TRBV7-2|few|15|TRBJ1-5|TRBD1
TGTGCCAGCAGCTTAGAAGGGGGCCAGGATCAGCCCCAGCATTTT
CASSLEGGQDQPQHF
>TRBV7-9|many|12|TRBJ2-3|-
TGTGCCACCAGCCCGGGCACAGATACGCAGTATTTT
CATSPGTDTQYF
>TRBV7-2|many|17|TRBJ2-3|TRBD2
TGTGCCAGCAGCCTAGCGGGGGGGGGGAGACACACAGATACGCAGTATTTT
CASSLAGGGRHTDTQYF
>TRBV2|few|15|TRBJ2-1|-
TGTGCCAGCAGTGAGCCGGGGACATGGTACAATGAGCAGTTCTTC
CASSEPGTWYNEQFF
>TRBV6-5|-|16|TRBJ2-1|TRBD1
TGTGCCAGCAGTTCGCCGGGACAGGGGGTGGGCAATGAGCAGTTCTTC
CASSSPGQGVGNEQFF
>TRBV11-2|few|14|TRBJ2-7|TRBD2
TGTGCCAGCAGCTCGCCGGGACTAGCGGACGAGCAGTACTTC
CASSSPGLADEQYF
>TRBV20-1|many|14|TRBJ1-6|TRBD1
TGCAGTGCTAGACAGGGGGTATCTAATTCACCCCTCCACTTT
CSARQGVSNSPLHF
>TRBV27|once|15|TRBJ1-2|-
TGTGCCAGCAGTTTATCGGTGACAGCTCGCTATGGCTACACCTTC
CASSLSVTARYGYTF
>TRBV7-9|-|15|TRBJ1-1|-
TGTGCCAGCAGCTCATCCAGGTGGATGAACACTGAAGCTTTCTTT
CASSSSRWMNTEAFF
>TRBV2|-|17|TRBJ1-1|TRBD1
TGTGCCAGCAGTGAAGCAACGGGACAGGGTACAAACCCTGAAGCTTTCTTT
CASSEATGQGTNPEAFF
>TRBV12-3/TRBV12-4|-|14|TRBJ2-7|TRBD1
TGTGCCAGCAGTTTACCAGGACAGGGTTCCGAGCAGTACTTC
CASSLPGQGSEQYF
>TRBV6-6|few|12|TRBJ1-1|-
TGTGCCAGCAGGGTAGATAGGGTGGCGGCTTTCTTT
CASRVDRVAAFF
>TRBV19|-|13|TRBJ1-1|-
TGTGCCAGTACACCAGGGAAAGTAACTGAAGCTTTCTTT
CASTPGKVTEAFF
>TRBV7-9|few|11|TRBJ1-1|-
TGTGCCAGCAGGGTTGGGGATTTGACTTTCTTT
CASRVGDLTFF
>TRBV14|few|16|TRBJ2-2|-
TGTGCCAGCAGCGGCCCGTGGGGGGCAGATACCGGGGAGCTGTTTTTT
CASSGPWGADTGELFF
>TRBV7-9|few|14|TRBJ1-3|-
TGTGCCAGCAGGGTACAGGGAAAGGGAAACACCATATATTTT
CASRVQGKGNTIYF
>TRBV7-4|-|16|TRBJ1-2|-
TGTGCCAGCAGCCCCACTACAGGGTTGGCTAACTATGGCTACACCTTC
CASSPTTGLANYGYTF
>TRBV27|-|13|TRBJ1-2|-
TGTGCCAGCAGTACCGGGACAATCGTGGGCTACACCTTC
CASSTGTIVGYTF
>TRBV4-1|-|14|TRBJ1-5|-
TGTGCCAGCAGCCCTTCCGCGGATGGACAGCCCCAGCATTTT
CASSPSADGQPQHF